Below, 22 T cell receptor beta chains from the same sample are listed, as sequenced in a study of blood T cell repertoires in COVID-19. TCRdb keeps only in-frame clones here, not all; method: immunoSEQ multiplex PCR. Of over 150,000 clones in the sample, approximately 84% were seen once. Source material: peripheral blood. The receptors derive from a human donor with acute or convalescent COVID-19. The donor label of this sample is uncertain.

The V and J genes are TRBV28 and TRBJ1-5, with D possibly matching TRBD1 (6 bases). V lost 3 bases and J 2 bases, leaving 14 bases between the germline ends. Germline CDR1 reads MDHEN; CDR2 reads SYDVKM. The CDR3 contains 16 residues. The DNA of the CDR3 is TGTGCCAGCAGTTTGGGGGGGGGCGGTGGCAATCAGCCCCAGCATTTT. As protein: CASSLGGGGGNQPQHF.

This clone was counted once. The CDR3 coding sequence is TGTGCCAGCAGCGCGCAGGGTCTGCCTAATTCACCCCTCCACTTT. This codes for CASSAQGLPNSPLHF. The chain is built from TRBV9 and TRBJ1-6, with D perhaps TRBD1 (5 bases). This CDR3 is 15 amino acids long. Germline V gene sequence: CDR1 SGDLS, CDR2 YYNGEE. V was pared by 3 bases and J by 6 bases, with 13 bases between.

The chain recombines TRBV29-1 with TRBJ2-7; weak D call: TRBD1 (6 bases). The V gene lost 4 bases and the J gene lost 3 bases, with 7 bases spanning the gap. The CDR3 covers 11 residues. From germline, CDR1 is SQVTM and CDR2 ANQGSEA. DNA for the CDR3: TGCAGCGTTGTAGGGGGCTACGAGCAGTACTTC. Protein product: CSVVGGYEQYF.

The chain couples TRBV6-6 to TRBJ2-3; no firm D call. V lost 2 bases, J lost 8 bases, and 14 bases lay in between. The germline CDR1 and CDR2 sequences are MNHNY and SVGAGI (reference sequence). CDR3 length: 14 amino acids. The CDR3 region has the DNA TGTGCCAGCAGTTACGTGGAGTGGTCGTCTACGCAGTATTTT. The encoded protein is CASSYVEWSSTQYF.

The rearrangement joins TRBV7-3 to TRBJ2-5; D possibly corresponds to TRBD1 (5 bases). Germline CDR1 reads SGHTA; CDR2 reads FQGTGA. The CDR3 has 14 amino acids. With 1 base removed from V and 2 bases from J, the gap between germline ends came to 8 bases. CDR3 DNA: TGTGCCAGCAGCTTAAGGGGCAGTCAAGAGACCCAGTACTTC. Its translation is CASSLRGSQETQYF.

This clone was counted only a few times. The rearrangement joins TRBV27 to TRBJ2-6; possible D gene TRBD2, 6 bases. The germline V and J ends were trimmed by 1 base and 2 bases, with 12 bases remaining between them. The V gene's germline CDR1 is MNHEY and CDR2 SMNVEV (reference sequence). The CDR3 has 17 amino acids. This CDR3 is CASSLLPASAGANVLTF. CDR3 nucleotides: TGTGCCAGCAGTTTATTGCCCGCTAGCGCTGGGGCCAACGTCCTGACTTTC.

The genes are TRBV6-5 and TRBJ2-3, with 9 bases aligning to TRBD1. Germline loops: CDR1 MNHEY, CDR2 SVGAGI. This CDR3 region has 14 residues. V gave up 4 bases and J gave up 5 bases; unmatched junction bases: 4. The CDR3 bases are TGTGCCAGCAGTTCAGGGACAGGGATAGATACGCAGTATTTT. It is translated as CASSSGTGIDTQYF.

The chain employs TRBV5-1 and TRBJ2-7; weak D call: TRBD1 (6 bases). CDR1 is SGHRS and CDR2 is YFSETQ in the germline V gene. Trimming took 0 bases from V and 3 from J, leaving 13 bases between them. This CDR3 spans 15 amino acids. CDR3 coding DNA: TGCGCCAGCAGCTTGGATCCAGGGGAAGGCTACGAGCAGTACTTC. This gives the protein CASSLDPGEGYEQYF.

The chain couples TRBV28 to TRBJ1-2, with D tentatively TRBD1 (6 bases). Trimming took off 6 bases at V and 5 bases at J, with 22 bases between the two ends. Germline lookup yields CDR1 MDHEN and CDR2 SYDVKM. CDR3 length equals 16 residues. As DNA, the CDR3 is TGTGCCAGCAGCCAATCCGGGACAACTGGGATTTATGGCTACACCTTC. It codes for CASSQSGTTGIYGYTF.

This chain links TRBV28 with TRBJ2-2, with 7 bases that match TRBD2. The V gene end was trimmed by 2 bases and the J gene end by 5 bases; junction bases not matched to a gene: 8. CDR1 MDHEN and CDR2 SYDVKM come from the germline V gene. The CDR3 runs 16 residues. Here the CDR3 DNA reads TGTGCCAGCAGTTTAGGGGCGGGAGTAGGGACCGGGGAGCTGTTTTTT. It yields the protein CASSLGAGVGTGELFF.

V usage is TRBV7-3 and J usage is TRBJ2-2; D not certain. V was pared by 5 bases and J by 7 bases, with 8 bases between. CDR1 is SGHTA and CDR2 is FQGTGA in the germline V gene. The CDR3 loop spans 12 amino acids. The CDR3 DNA is TGTGCCAGCAGCGGAGAGAACGGGGAGCTGTTTTTT. Translating gives CASSGENGELFF.

This chain links TRBV2 with TRBJ1-1; 7 bases are a match to TRBD1. The V and J ends lost 6 bases and 0 bases, in that order; junction bases with no gene match: 4. CDR3 length: 14 amino acids. Looked up from germline, CDR1 is SNHLY and CDR2 is FYNNEI. Written as DNA, the CDR3 is TGTGCCAGCAGGAGGGACAGCTTGAACACTGAAGCTTTCTTT. It specifies CASRRDSLNTEAFF.

The J gene is TRBJ2-3, the V gene TRBV27, with 8 bases matching TRBD2. The CDR3 length is 17 residues. CDR1 is MNHEY, CDR2 SMNVEV, per germline (reference sequence). Trimming removed 3 bases from V and 6 bases from J; junction bases left unmatched: 14. This CDR3 reads CASSFARVAGPADTQYF. CDR3 in DNA: TGTGCCAGCAGTTTTGCCCGGGTAGCGGGACCCGCCGATACGCAGTATTTT.

CDR3 sequence reads: CASSLSAGGLYNEQFF. The DNA of the CDR3 is TGTGCCAGCAGCTTAAGTGCGGGAGGGCTGTACAATGAGCAGTTCTTC. This chain joins TRBV11-2 and TRBJ2-1; 9 bases fit TRBD2. This CDR3 comprises 16 residues. Trimming removed 2 bases from V and 4 bases from J; junction bases left unmatched: 6. Germline V CDR1 and CDR2: SGHAT, FQNNGV.

The CDR3 region is CASSALQGSGNQPQHF. For the CDR3, the DNA is TGTGCCAGCAGCGCCCTACAGGGGTCGGGCAATCAGCCCCAGCATTTT. V gene TRBV11-2 combines with J gene TRBJ1-5; 7 nucleotides agree with TRBD1. V dropped 5 bases and J dropped 2; count of bases not matched to a gene: 9. Germline assignment: CDR1 SGHAT and CDR2 FQNNGV. The CDR3 contains 16 residues.

The V and J genes are TRBV24-1 and TRBJ2-3, with 9 bases identical to TRBD2. This CDR3 is 20 amino acids long. V lost 1 base to trimming and J lost 0 bases; unmatched junction nucleotides: 13. Germline-derived CDR1 and CDR2 are KGHDR and SFDVKD. CDR3 amino acids: CATSDFGVETSGLSTDTQYF. CDR3 in DNA: TGTGCCACCAGTGATTTCGGGGTCGAGACTAGCGGTCTTAGCACAGATACGCAGTATTTT.

V usage is TRBV7-2 and J usage is TRBJ2-7, with D possibly matching TRBD2 (5 bases). The CDR3 has 14 amino acids. Germline V gene sequence: CDR1 SGHTA, CDR2 FQGNSA. Trimming left V 3 bases short and J 7 bases short, with 16 bases between. The CDR3 loop is CASSFGLSVTEQYF. DNA of the CDR3: TGTGCCAGCAGCTTTGGACTCTCGGTGACGGAGCAGTACTTC. Drawing the rest from reference TRBV7-2 and TRBJ2-7, the complete variable domain is GAGVSQSPSNKVTEKGKDVELRCDPISGHTALYWYRQSLGQGLEFLIYFQGNSAPDKSGLPSDRFSAERTGGSVSTLTIQRTQQEDSAVYLCASSFGLSVTEQYFGPGTRLTVT.

This chain connects TRBV9 to TRBJ1-6; D is unresolved. V was pared by 0 bases and J by 9 bases, with 10 bases between. In germline, CDR1 is SGDLS, CDR2 YYNGEE. The CDR3 contains 14 residues. The CDR3 DNA follows: TGTGCCAGCAGCGTAGAGAAAGGGAGTTCACCCCTCCACTTT. Protein sequence: CASSVEKGSSPLHF.

This rearrangement joins TRBV6-5 to TRBJ1-1; 7 bases line up with TRBD1. The CDR3 has 14 amino acids. CDR1 is MNHEY, CDR2 SVGAGI, per germline. V lost 4 bases and J lost 0; bases outside the gene matches: 2. This CDR3 is CASSLQGMNTEAFF. The CDR3 region has the DNA TGTGCCAGCAGTTTACAGGGGATGAACACTGAAGCTTTCTTT.

The V gene is TRBV24-1, the J gene TRBJ2-7, with 9 bases lining up with TRBD2. The CDR3 length is 13 residues. Germline loops: CDR1 KGHDR, CDR2 SFDVKD. V dropped 9 bases and J dropped 4; count of bases not matched to a gene: 6. The CDR3 DNA reads as TGTGCCACCCAGGCGGGACTAGCTTACGAGCAGTACTTC. Protein sequence: CATQAGLAYEQYF.

This chain connects TRBV29-1 to TRBJ2-1; TRBD2 matches at 8 bases. The CDR3 has 20 residues. The junction had 27 bases not matched to a gene; V was cut back by 7 bases and J by 4 bases. Germline assignment: CDR1 SQVTM and CDR2 ANQGSEA. CDR3 bases: TGCAGCGCCATTTCCGGGTCAGGGATAATTGGAGGCGGGAGGTACAATGAGCAGTTCTTC. This codes for CSAISGSGIIGGGRYNEQFF.

The V and J genes are TRBV11-2 and TRBJ2-7; TRBD2 matches 7 bases. CDR1 SGHAT and CDR2 FQNNGV come from the germline V gene. This CDR3 is built from 14 residues. Trimming removed 6 bases from V and 4 bases from J; junction bases left unmatched: 9. This CDR3 reads CASSLGEGSYEQYF. CDR3 DNA: TGTGCCAGCAGTCTTGGGGAGGGGTCTTACGAGCAGTACTTC. The whole variable domain, filled in from reference TRBV11-2 and TRBJ2-7, reads EAGVAQSPRYKIIEKRQSVAFWCNPISGHATLYWYQQILGQGPKLLIQFQNNGVVDDSQLPKDRFSAERLKGVDSTLKIQPAKLEDSAVYLCASSLGEGSYEQYFGPGTRLTVT.